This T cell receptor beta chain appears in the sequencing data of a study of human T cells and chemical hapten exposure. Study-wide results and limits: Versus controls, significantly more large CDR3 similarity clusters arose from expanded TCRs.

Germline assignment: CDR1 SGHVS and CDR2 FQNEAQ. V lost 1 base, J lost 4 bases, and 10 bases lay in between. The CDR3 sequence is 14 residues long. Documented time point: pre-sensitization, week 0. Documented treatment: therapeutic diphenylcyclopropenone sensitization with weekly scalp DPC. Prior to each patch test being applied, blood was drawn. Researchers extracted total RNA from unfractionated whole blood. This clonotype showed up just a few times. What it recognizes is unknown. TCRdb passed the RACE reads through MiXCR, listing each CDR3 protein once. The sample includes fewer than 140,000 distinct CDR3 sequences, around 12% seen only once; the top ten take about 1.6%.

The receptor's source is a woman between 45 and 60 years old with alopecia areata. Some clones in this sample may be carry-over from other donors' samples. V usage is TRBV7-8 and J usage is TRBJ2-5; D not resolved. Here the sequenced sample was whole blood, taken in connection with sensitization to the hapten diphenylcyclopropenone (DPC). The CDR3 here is CASSLGSILETQYF. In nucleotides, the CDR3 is TGTGCCAGCAGCTTAGGGTCCATTTTAGAGACCCAGTACTTC.